This is a list of T cell receptor beta chains from one sample in a study of OX40 agonist ivuxolimab in advanced cancers. Produced via immunoSEQ multiplex PCR; TCRdb's table is partial and in-frame only. The sample carries about 100,000 clones, more than 80% recorded once. Sequencing was performed on CD4+ or CD8+ T cells sorted from blood, taken in a trial of the OX40 agonist ivuxolimab. These receptor sequences come from an adult with an advanced solid tumor such as melanoma, head and neck, liver or kidney cancer. Each CDR3 is given with its conserved first and last residue. D genes are given only for firm matches. Part of the rows lack a size; the others show once, few, many or a class for expanded clones.

D gene: TRBD1
J gene: TRBJ2-7
clone size: few
V gene: TRBV5-6
CDR3 protein: CASSLAGTGGHEQYF
CDR3 DNA: TGTGCCAGCAGCTTGGCCGGGACAGGGGGCCACGAGCAGTACTTC

D gene: TRBD1
J gene: TRBJ1-1
clone size: NA
V gene: TRBV6-6
CDR3 protein: CASSPRDRGNTEAFF
CDR3 DNA: TGTGCCAGCAGTCCCCGGGACAGGGGGAACACTGAAGCTTTCTTT

D gene: NA
J gene: TRBJ1-2
clone size: once
V gene: TRBV7-9
CDR3 protein: CASNSGPSNYGYTF
CDR3 DNA: TGTGCCAGCAACTCAGGGCCATCTAACTATGGCTACACCTTC

D gene: TRBD2
J gene: TRBJ2-3
clone size: NA
V gene: TRBV4-2
CDR3 protein: CASSLELAGGSDTQYF
CDR3 DNA: TGTGCCAGCAGCCTAGAACTAGCGGGAGGGTCAGATACGCAGTATTTT

D gene: TRBD2
J gene: TRBJ2-2
clone size: NA
V gene: TRBV15
CDR3 protein: CATSRDPEGRGLAGGPGTGELFF
CDR3 DNA: TGTGCCACCAGCAGAGATCCGGAGGGTCGGGGACTAGCGGGAGGGCCGGGCACCGGGGAGCTGTTTTTT

D gene: NA
J gene: TRBJ1-4
clone size: NA
V gene: TRBV11-1
CDR3 protein: CASSSPDGNEKLFF
CDR3 DNA: TGTGCCAGCAGCTCACCGGACGGGAATGAAAAACTGTTTTTT

D gene: NA
J gene: TRBJ2-5
clone size: NA
V gene: TRBV29-1
CDR3 protein: CSGYHGGTPQGTQYF
CDR3 DNA: TGCAGCGGATACCACGGCGGGACTCCCCAGGGGACCCAGTACTTC

D gene: NA
J gene: TRBJ1-1
clone size: NA
V gene: TRBV27
CDR3 protein: CASSLGQNTEAFF
CDR3 DNA: TGTGCCAGCAGTTTAGGGCAGAACACTGAAGCTTTCTTT

D gene: NA
J gene: TRBJ2-1
clone size: once
V gene: TRBV12-5
CDR3 protein: CASALQTDNEQFF
CDR3 DNA: TGTGCTAGTGCTCTCCAAACCGACAATGAGCAGTTCTTC

D gene: NA
J gene: TRBJ2-7
clone size: NA
V gene: TRBV29-1
CDR3 protein: CSVEEGYEQYF
CDR3 DNA: TGCAGCGTTGAAGAGGGGTACGAGCAGTACTTC

D gene: NA
J gene: TRBJ1-1
clone size: NA
V gene: TRBV5-8
CDR3 protein: CASSLHSLGTEAFF
CDR3 DNA: TGTGCCAGCAGCTTGCACAGCCTAGGCACTGAAGCTTTCTTT

D gene: NA
J gene: TRBJ1-1
clone size: few
V gene: TRBV19
CDR3 protein: CASSRGDINTEAFF
CDR3 DNA: TGTGCCAGTAGTAGAGGGGACATTAACACTGAAGCTTTCTTT

D gene: NA
J gene: TRBJ2-7
clone size: NA
V gene: TRBV27
CDR3 protein: CASSLLGVQDTYF
CDR3 DNA: TGTGCCAGCAGTTTATTGGGGGTACAGGACACCTACTTC

D gene: NA
J gene: TRBJ2-2
clone size: NA
V gene: TRBV5-6
CDR3 protein: CASSLGREYTGELFF
CDR3 DNA: TGTGCCAGCAGCTTAGGCAGGGAGTACACCGGGGAGCTGTTTTTT

D gene: NA
J gene: TRBJ2-1
clone size: NA
V gene: TRBV29-1
CDR3 protein: CSVEEGVNEQFF
CDR3 DNA: TGCAGCGTTGAAGAGGGGGTCAATGAGCAGTTCTTC

D gene: TRBD1
J gene: TRBJ2-7
clone size: NA
V gene: TRBV5-1
CDR3 protein: CASSIPGQGSSDEQYF
CDR3 DNA: TGCGCCAGCAGCATACCGGGACAGGGATCTAGCGACGAGCAGTACTTC

D gene: NA
J gene: TRBJ2-4
clone size: NA
V gene: TRBV7-6
CDR3 protein: CASSSDLKNIQYF
CDR3 DNA: TGTGCCAGCAGTTCGGACCTAAAAAACATTCAGTACTTC

D gene: TRBD2
J gene: TRBJ2-7
clone size: NA
V gene: TRBV11-2
CDR3 protein: CASSSAIPGLAGSPLEQYF
CDR3 DNA: TGTGCCAGCAGCTCCGCCATCCCGGGACTAGCGGGGAGTCCCCTCGAGCAGTACTTC

D gene: NA
J gene: TRBJ2-7
clone size: NA
V gene: TRBV6-6
CDR3 protein: CASTPGSYYEQYF
CDR3 DNA: TGTGCCAGCACCCCCGGGTCCTACTACGAGCAGTACTTC

D gene: TRBD2
J gene: TRBJ2-1
clone size: NA
V gene: TRBV4-2
CDR3 protein: CASESGTSINEQFF
CDR3 DNA: TGTGCCAGCGAGTCGGGGACTAGCATCAATGAGCAGTTCTTC

D gene: TRBD2
J gene: TRBJ2-7
clone size: NA
V gene: TRBV6-5
CDR3 protein: CASSYSSGGGGNEQYF
CDR3 DNA: TGTGCCAGCAGTTACTCTAGCGGGGGGGGAGGAAACGAGCAGTACTTC

D gene: NA
J gene: TRBJ1-2
clone size: NA
V gene: TRBV29-1
CDR3 protein: CSVERTLEDYGYTF
CDR3 DNA: TGCAGCGTTGAGCGAACGTTAGAGGACTATGGCTACACCTTC

D gene: NA
J gene: TRBJ1-1
clone size: NA
V gene: TRBV5-1
CDR3 protein: CASSFQGADTEAFF
CDR3 DNA: TGCGCCAGCAGCTTCCAGGGCGCGGACACTGAAGCTTTCTTT

D gene: TRBD1
J gene: TRBJ1-5
clone size: NA
V gene: TRBV7-2
CDR3 protein: CASSLGTGRYGNQPQHF
CDR3 DNA: TGTGCCAGCAGCTTAGGGACAGGGCGGTATGGCAATCAGCCCCAGCATTTT

D gene: TRBD1
J gene: TRBJ1-1
clone size: NA
V gene: TRBV5-1
CDR3 protein: CASSVTGGVTEAFF
CDR3 DNA: TGCGCCAGCAGCGTGACAGGGGGCGTCACTGAAGCTTTCTTT

D gene: NA
J gene: TRBJ1-1
clone size: NA
V gene: TRBV4-3
CDR3 protein: CASSLSRAHTEAFF
CDR3 DNA: TGCGCCAGCAGCCTCTCGAGGGCTCACACTGAAGCTTTCTTT

D gene: NA
J gene: TRBJ1-4
clone size: NA
V gene: TRBV9
CDR3 protein: CASSVGGMGKLFF
CDR3 DNA: TGTGCCAGCAGCGTAGGGGGGATGGGAAAACTGTTTTTT

D gene: NA
J gene: TRBJ2-5
clone size: NA
V gene: TRBV23-1
CDR3 protein: CVGAPGVETQYF
CDR3 DNA: TGCGTAGGTGCACCCGGGGTGGAGACCCAGTACTTC

D gene: TRBD2
J gene: TRBJ2-1
clone size: NA
V gene: TRBV6-4
CDR3 protein: CASSLSLAGYNEQFF
CDR3 DNA: TGTGCCAGCAGTCTCTCACTAGCGGGGTACAATGAGCAGTTCTTC

D gene: NA
J gene: TRBJ1-1
clone size: NA
V gene: TRBV29-1
CDR3 protein: CSVGDSFPMNTEAFF
CDR3 DNA: TGCAGCGTTGGTGACAGTTTTCCTATGAACACTGAAGCTTTCTTT

D gene: TRBD1
J gene: TRBJ1-2
clone size: NA
V gene: TRBV7-2
CDR3 protein: CASSLEGTDGYTF
CDR3 DNA: TGTGCCAGCAGCTTAGAGGGGACAGATGGCTACACCTTC

D gene: NA
J gene: TRBJ1-1
clone size: NA
V gene: TRBV7-3
CDR3 protein: CASSLGTGAMNTEAFF
CDR3 DNA: TGTGCCAGCAGCTTAGGTACTGGGGCCATGAACACTGAAGCTTTCTTT

D gene: NA
J gene: TRBJ1-1
clone size: NA
V gene: TRBV5-6
CDR3 protein: CASSLTELNTEAFF
CDR3 DNA: TGTGCCAGCAGCCTGACTGAGTTAAACACTGAAGCTTTCTTT

D gene: NA
J gene: TRBJ2-1
clone size: NA
V gene: TRBV7-2
CDR3 protein: CASSLKRVRSSYNEQFF
CDR3 DNA: TGTGCCAGCAGCTTAAAAAGGGTTAGGAGCTCCTACAATGAGCAGTTCTTC

D gene: NA
J gene: TRBJ2-3
clone size: NA
V gene: TRBV10-3
CDR3 protein: CAISEGLARTDTQYF
CDR3 DNA: TGTGCCATCAGTGAAGGCTTAGCGCGGACAGATACGCAGTATTTT

D gene: NA
J gene: TRBJ2-4
clone size: NA
V gene: TRBV28
CDR3 protein: CASSGEAGRNIQYF
CDR3 DNA: TGTGCCAGCAGTGGGGAGGCAGGGCGGAACATTCAGTACTTC

D gene: TRBD1
J gene: TRBJ1-5
clone size: NA
V gene: TRBV6-6
CDR3 protein: CASRPTGTGGPKPQHF
CDR3 DNA: TGTGCCAGCAGACCAACCGGGACAGGGGGTCCGAAGCCCCAGCATTTT

D gene: TRBD1
J gene: TRBJ2-7
clone size: NA
V gene: TRBV5-4
CDR3 protein: CASSLGTGFGGQYF
CDR3 DNA: TGTGCCAGCAGCTTGGGGACAGGCTTTGGGGGGCAGTACTTC

D gene: NA
J gene: TRBJ2-4
clone size: NA
V gene: TRBV9
CDR3 protein: CASSVKGGPAKNIQYF
CDR3 DNA: TGTGCCAGCAGCGTAAAGGGGGGCCCAGCCAAAAACATTCAGTACTTC

D gene: NA
J gene: TRBJ2-7
clone size: once
V gene: TRBV30
CDR3 protein: CAWSGSRGNEQYF
CDR3 DNA: TGTGCCTGGAGTGGGAGTAGGGGGAACGAGCAGTACTTC

D gene: NA
J gene: TRBJ2-6
clone size: few
V gene: TRBV5-4
CDR3 protein: CASSPDGSRANVLTF
CDR3 DNA: TGTGCCAGCAGCCCTGATGGGTCCCGGGCCAACGTCCTGACTTTC

D gene: NA
J gene: TRBJ2-5
clone size: NA
V gene: TRBV28
CDR3 protein: CASSLQRLRETQYF
CDR3 DNA: TGTGCCAGCAGTTTACAGCGGCTCCGAGAGACCCAGTACTTC

D gene: TRBD1
J gene: TRBJ1-1
clone size: NA
V gene: TRBV18
CDR3 protein: CASSRTGTGTEAFF
CDR3 DNA: TGTGCCAGCTCACGTACCGGGACAGGGACTGAAGCTTTCTTT

D gene: TRBD2
J gene: TRBJ2-7
clone size: NA
V gene: TRBV7-9
CDR3 protein: CASSLASGPGEQYF
CDR3 DNA: TGTGCCAGCAGCTTAGCTAGCGGGCCGGGCGAGCAGTACTTC

D gene: TRBD1
J gene: TRBJ1-1
clone size: NA
V gene: TRBV11-2
CDR3 protein: CASSADRGQTEAFF
CDR3 DNA: TGTGCCAGCAGCGCGGACAGGGGGCAAACTGAAGCTTTCTTT

D gene: TRBD2
J gene: TRBJ2-7
clone size: once
V gene: TRBV6-6
CDR3 protein: CASSLPGLAGNYEQYF
CDR3 DNA: TGTGCCAGCAGTTTACCAGGACTAGCGGGCAACTACGAGCAGTACTTC

D gene: TRBD2
J gene: TRBJ2-1
clone size: NA
V gene: TRBV29-1
CDR3 protein: CSVEDEIAGVGEQFF
CDR3 DNA: TGCAGCGTTGAAGATGAAATAGCGGGGGTCGGTGAGCAGTTCTTC

D gene: NA
J gene: TRBJ2-7
clone size: NA
V gene: TRBV28
CDR3 protein: CASSSAGTYEQYF
CDR3 DNA: TGTGCCAGCAGTTCCGCCGGGACCTACGAGCAGTACTTC